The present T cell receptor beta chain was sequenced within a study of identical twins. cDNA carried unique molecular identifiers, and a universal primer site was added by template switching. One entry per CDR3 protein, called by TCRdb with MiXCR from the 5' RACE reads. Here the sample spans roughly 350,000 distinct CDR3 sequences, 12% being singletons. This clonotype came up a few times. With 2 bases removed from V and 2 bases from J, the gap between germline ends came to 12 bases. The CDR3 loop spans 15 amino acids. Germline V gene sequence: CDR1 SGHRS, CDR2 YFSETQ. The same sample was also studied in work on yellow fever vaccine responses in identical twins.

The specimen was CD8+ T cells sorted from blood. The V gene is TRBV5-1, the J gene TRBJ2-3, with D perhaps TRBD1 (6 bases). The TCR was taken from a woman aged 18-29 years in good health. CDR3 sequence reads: CASSLRTDLTDTQYF. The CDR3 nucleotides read TGCGCCAGCAGCTTAAGGACAGACCTCACAGATACGCAGTATTTT. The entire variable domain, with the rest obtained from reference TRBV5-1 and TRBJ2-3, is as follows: KAGVTQTPRYLIKTRGQQVTLSCSPISGHRSVSWYQQTPGQGLQFLFEYFSETQRNKGNFPGRFSGRQFSNSRSEMNVSTLELGDSALYLCASSLRTDLTDTQYFGPGTRLTVL.